These 20 T cell receptor beta chains originate from one sample sequenced in a study of regulatory T cells in long-lasting Graves disease. Regarding time point: newly diagnosed GD, antithyroid drugs for less than 3 months. Extracted PBMC RNA gave rise to the TCR library. CDR3 regions were amplified by Arm-PCR using iRepertoire HTBI primers to build TCR beta libraries. TCRdb ran MiXCR on the multiplex PCR reads and lists one entry per CDR3 protein. The table includes under 250,000 distinct CDR3 sequences, over 20% detected once. Here the sequenced sample was peripheral blood mononuclear cells (PBMCs), taken at new diagnosis, from a patient treated with antithyroid drugs. Every receptor here comes from a female donor with Graves disease.

On this clonotype: This clone may be a read error of a much larger clone one base away. This chain uses TRBV18 with TRBJ1-5; no definite D call. The V and J ends lost 8 bases and 5 bases respectively, with 10 bases between them. There are 12 residues in the CDR3. Germline lookup yields CDR1 KGHSH and CDR2 LQKENI. For the CDR3, the DNA is TGTGCCAGCCCACACGGGGATCAGCCCCAGCATTTT. Residues: CASPHGDQPQHF. Full variable domain (missing parts from reference TRBV18 and TRBJ1-5): NAGVMQNPRHLVRRRGQEARLRCSPMKGHSHVYWYRQLPEEGLKFMVYLQKENIIDESGMPKERFSAEFPKEGPSILRIQQVVRGDSAAYFCASPHGDQPQHFGDGTRLSIL.

This clonotype was picked up many times. The gene calls are TRBV2 and TRBJ1-4, with 9 bases lining up with TRBD1. There are 16 residues in the CDR3. CDR1 is SNHLY and CDR2 is FYNNEI in the germline V gene. Unmatched junction bases numbered 13, after V lost 8 bases and J lost 6 bases. In nucleotides, the CDR3 is TGTGCCAGCTACAGGGGGCGGTCGGGCGGGGATGAAAAACTGTTTTTT. This gives the protein CASYRGRSGGDEKLFF.

This clonotype was detected only a few times. The chain has TRBV5-6 and TRBJ2-3; maybe TRBD1 (5 bases). V was trimmed by 3 bases and J by 2 bases, leaving 13 bases between them. The CDR3 length is 15 residues. Germline CDR1 and CDR2: SGHDT and YYEEEE. The CDR3 sequence: CASSSLDRLTDTQYF. The DNA of the CDR3 is TGTGCCAGCAGCTCTCTAGACAGACTCACAGATACGCAGTATTTT. The full variable domain, completed using reference TRBV5-6 and TRBJ2-3, is DAGVTQSPTHLIKTRGQQVTLRCSPKSGHDTVSWYQQALGQGPQFIFQYYEEEERQRGNFPDRFSGHQFPNYSSELNVNALLLGDSALYLCASSSLDRLTDTQYFGPGTRLTVL.

Note on this clonotype: A read error is likely here: a far larger clone is one base away. Here the CDR3 omits its conserved ending phenylalanine or tryptophan, so a read error is the likely source. This chain's CDR3 is CASSSSPSGVSYEQYS. The CDR3 bases are TGTGCCAGCAGTTCAAGCCCTAGCGGGGTCTCCTACGAGCAGTACTCC. J is TRBJ2-7 and V is TRBV6-2 or TRBV6-3; 9 nucleotides agree with TRBD2. Germline trimming cut 4 bases from V and 0 bases from J; bases unmatched to any gene: 7. The CDR3 is made up of 16 amino acids. From germline, CDR1 is MNHEY and CDR2 SVGEGT.

This clonotype was recorded many times. The V and J genes are TRBV6-2 or TRBV6-3 and TRBJ2-7; 8 bases are shared with TRBD1. The V and J ends lost 2 bases and 5 bases, in that order; junction bases with no gene match: 14. Germline CDR1 is MNHEY and CDR2 is SVGEGT. This CDR3 has 17 residues. CDR3 coding DNA: TGTGCCAGCAGTTACGGCCAACACAGGGGGTTTCGGAACGAGCAGTACTTC. Its protein product is CASSYGQHRGFRNEQYF.

This clonotype was counted a single time. The CDR3 DNA reads TGTGCCAGCAGTTTATACCCAAAGGGCTACACCTTC. Its translation: CASSLYPKGYTF. This chain connects TRBV12-3 or TRBV12-4 to TRBJ1-2; D remains ambiguous. The CDR3 loop spans 12 amino acids. V was shortened by 2 bases and J by 8 bases, with 9 bases between the two germline ends.

This rearrangement joins TRBV7-9 to TRBJ1-1; D gene uncertain. CDR1 and CDR2 from the germline V gene are SEHNR and FQNEAQ (reference sequence). The CDR3 covers 12 residues. Trimming removed 5 bases at V and 10 bases at J, with 14 bases between. The CDR3 is CASSPKTVGAFF. CDR3 sequence (DNA): TGTGCCAGCAGCCCTAAAACAGTGGGAGCTTTCTTT.

The chain uses TRBV7-9 and TRBJ2-3; either TRBD1 or TRBD2 may supply D (8 bases each). CDR3 length: 16 residues. V lost 5 bases to trimming and J lost 5 bases, with 20 bases between them. From germline, CDR1 is SEHNR and CDR2 FQNEAQ (reference sequence). The CDR3 sequence: CASSQGAGGAGDTQYF. The CDR3 nucleotides are TGTGCCAGCAGCCAGGGGGCCGGGGGGGCCGGAGATACGCAGTATTTT.

This clonotype appeared a few times. This rearrangement joins TRBV4-2 to TRBJ2-2; D might be TRBD2 (6 bases). CDR1 is LGHNA, CDR2 YNFKEQ, per germline. CDR3 length equals 16 residues. Trimming stripped 1 base from V and 6 bases from J, with 15 bases between. CDR3 in DNA: TGTGCCAGCAGCCAAGTTTTCGTGGGAGGAGCCGGGGAGCTGTTTTTT. This encodes CASSQVFVGGAGELFF.

Note on this clonotype: A much larger clone differs from this one at a single base, so this may be a read error. The chain couples TRBV6-2 or TRBV6-3 to TRBJ2-5, with 9 bases fitting TRBD1. The DNA end favors TRBJ2-1, so the J call may be wrong. In germline, CDR1 is MNHEY, CDR2 SVGEGT. The CDR3 has 16 amino acids. In DNA, the CDR3 is TGTGCCAGCAGTGAGACCGGGACAGGGAAACACAATGAGCAGTTCTTC. Residues: CASSETGTGKHNEQFF.

To note about this clonotype: The likely explanation is a read error, given a far larger clone one base away. The chain employs TRBV20-1 and TRBJ2-5; 15 nucleotides line up with TRBD2. The CDR3 covers 13 residues. Germline assignment: CDR1 DFQATT and CDR2 SNEGSKA (reference sequence). Here the CDR3 reads CGGTSGGTDEQYF. CDR3 DNA sequence: TGCGGGGGGACTAGCGGGGGGACCGATGAGCAGTACTTC.

Ten or more counts support this clonotype. V usage is TRBV30 and J usage is TRBJ1-1, with D tentatively TRBD1 (6 bases). This CDR3 is 13 amino acids long. Germline values: CDR1 GTSNPN, CDR2 SVGIG (reference sequence). The ends were cut back, 4 bases at V and 0 bases at J, with 9 bases in the middle. The CDR3 DNA sequence: TGTGCCTGGATCAACAGGGTGAACACTGAAGCTTTCTTT. Residues: CAWINRVNTEAFF.

This clonotype was seen at least ten times. The CDR3 DNA sequence: TGTGCCAGCAGCCAAGATCGTACTCGAAATCAGCCCCAGCATTTT. This gives the protein CASSQDRTRNQPQHF. The chain has TRBV3-1 and TRBJ1-5; D not resolved. The germline gives CDR1 LGHDT, CDR2 YNNKEL (reference sequence). There are 15 residues in the CDR3. V was clipped by 0 bases and J by 4 bases, with 10 bases between them. Variable domain in full (rest from reference TRBV3-1 and TRBJ1-5): DTAVSQTPKYLVTQMGNDKSIKCEQNLGHDTMYWYKQDSKKFLKIMFSYNNKELIINETVPNRFSPKSPDKAHLNLHINSLELGDSAVYFCASSQDRTRNQPQHFGDGTRLSIL.

This clonotype was seen more than once but under ten times. The J gene is TRBJ1-2, the V gene TRBV5-5; tentative D call: TRBD1 (5 bases). The germline CDR1 and CDR2 sequences are SGHKS and YYEKEE (reference sequence). V was clipped by 3 bases and J by 5 bases, with 17 bases between them. The CDR3 covers 15 residues. This CDR3 reads CASSSSTQGLYGYTF. DNA of the CDR3: TGTGCCAGCAGCTCGTCGACGCAGGGCTTATATGGCTACACCTTC.

In its sample, this clonotype was seen many times. The chain combines TRBV12-3 or TRBV12-4 with TRBJ1-2; 7 bases match TRBD1. This CDR3 comprises 13 residues. V shed 4 bases, J shed 8 bases, and the junction held 7 bases outside the gene matches. The chain's CDR3 is CASSYRGPWGYTF. The CDR3 region has the DNA TGTGCCAGCAGTTACAGGGGTCCCTGGGGCTACACCTTC.

This clonotype has at least ten counts. V is TRBV15 and J is TRBJ2-5; 8 bases are a match to TRBD1. The CDR3 contains 15 residues. With 5 bases clipped from V and 5 bases from J, the junction kept 10 bases outside the gene matches. Germline V gene lookup returns CDR1 LNHNV and CDR2 YYDKDF (reference sequence). The CDR3 is CATSGPGQGDETQYF. For the CDR3, the DNA is TGTGCCACCAGCGGCCCCGGACAGGGCGACGAGACCCAGTACTTC.

Ten or more counts support this clonotype. The J gene is TRBJ2-7, the V gene TRBV6-1, with D tentatively TRBD2 (6 bases). Germline V gene sequence: CDR1 MNHNS, CDR2 SASEGT. The ends were cut back, 7 bases at V and 3 bases at J, with 13 bases in the middle. The CDR3 extends over 13 amino acids. CDR3 loop: CASTRLAIYEQYF. The DNA for the CDR3 is TGTGCCAGCACTCGGCTAGCGATCTACGAGCAGTACTTC.

This clonotype was counted ten times or more. This sequence joins TRBV30 and TRBJ2-1; 10 bases map to TRBD2. Germline V gene data show CDR1 as GTSNPN and CDR2 as SVGIG (reference sequence). Trimming took 2 bases from V and 6 from J; bases not matched to a gene: 7. The CDR3 contains 15 residues. The CDR3 protein is CAWSTSSGRRNEQFF. Here the CDR3 DNA reads TGTGCCTGGAGTACTTCTAGCGGGAGACGCAATGAGCAGTTCTTC.

The sample holds many counts of this clonotype. CDR3: CASSSRRDSGRHQPQHF. In DNA, the CDR3 is TGTGCCAGCAGTTCCCGAAGGGACTCAGGACGGCATCAGCCCCAGCATTTT. This rearrangement joins TRBV28 to TRBJ1-5; D is perhaps TRBD1 (5 bases). The germline V and J ends were trimmed by 4 bases and 5 bases, with 21 bases remaining between them. Germline loops: CDR1 MDHEN, CDR2 SYDVKM. The CDR3 is made up of 17 amino acids.

The rearrangement joins TRBV25-1 to TRBJ1-1; no clear D. This CDR3 has 13 residues. Trimming shortened V by 6 bases and J by 1 base, and 9 bases separated the two germline ends. Per germline, CDR1 MGHDK and CDR2 SYGVNS. The CDR3 is CASRGSGNTEAFF. Written as DNA, the CDR3 is TGTGCCAGCAGGGGCAGTGGGAACACTGAAGCTTTCTTT.